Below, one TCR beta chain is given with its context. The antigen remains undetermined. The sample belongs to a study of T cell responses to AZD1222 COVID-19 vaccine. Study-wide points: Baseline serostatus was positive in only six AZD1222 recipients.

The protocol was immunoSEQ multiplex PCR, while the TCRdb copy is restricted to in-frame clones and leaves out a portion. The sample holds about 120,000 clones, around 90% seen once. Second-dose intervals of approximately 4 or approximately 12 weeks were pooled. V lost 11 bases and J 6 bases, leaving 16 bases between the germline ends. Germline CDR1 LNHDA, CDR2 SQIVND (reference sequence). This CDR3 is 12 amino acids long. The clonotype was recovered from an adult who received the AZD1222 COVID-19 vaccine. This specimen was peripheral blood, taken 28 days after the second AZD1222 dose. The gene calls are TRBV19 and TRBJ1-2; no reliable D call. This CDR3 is CAAQSKVNGYTF. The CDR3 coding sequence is TGTGCCGCACAGTCCAAGGTTAATGGCTACACCTTC.